This T cell receptor (beta chain) was observed in a study of T cell responses to AZD1222 COVID-19 vaccine. Trimming pared 1 base from V and 10 bases from J, leaving 7 bases between. Germline CDR1 SEHNR, CDR2 FQNEAQ (reference sequence). The CDR3 length is 11 residues. Assay: immunoSEQ multiplex PCR; the TCRdb copy retains only in-frame clones and omits some. The data hold about 99,000 clones, with 88% observed a single time. The TCR comes from an adult in good health. The sample here was peripheral blood, taken on day 0 of AZD1222 vaccination. This chain uses TRBV7-9 with TRBJ1-1, with D hard to call. This CDR3 is CASSLVRVAFF. DNA for the CDR3: TGTGCCAGCAGCTTAGTTCGCGTAGCTTTCTTT.